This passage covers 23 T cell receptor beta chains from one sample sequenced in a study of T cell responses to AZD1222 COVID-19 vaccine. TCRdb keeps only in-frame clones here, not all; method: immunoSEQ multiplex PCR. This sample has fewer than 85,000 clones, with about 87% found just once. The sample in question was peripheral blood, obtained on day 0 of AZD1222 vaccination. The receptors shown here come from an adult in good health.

In DNA form, the CDR3 reads TGTGCCAGCAGGATAGCGGGAGTCGGATCTGAGCAGTTCTTC. Translated, it gives CASRIAGVGSEQFF. The chain is built from TRBV28 and TRBJ2-1, with 9 bases that match TRBD2. Germline values: CDR1 MDHEN, CDR2 SYDVKM. The CDR3 is made up of 14 amino acids. Trimming at V came to 6 bases and at J to 9 bases, leaving 9 bases not matched to a gene.

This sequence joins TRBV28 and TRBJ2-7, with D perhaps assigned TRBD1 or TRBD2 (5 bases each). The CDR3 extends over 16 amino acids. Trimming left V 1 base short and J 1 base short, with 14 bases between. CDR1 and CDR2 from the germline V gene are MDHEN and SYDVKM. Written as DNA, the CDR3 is TGTGCCAGCAGTTTATTCAGGGATGGGGGTTCCTACGAGCAGTACTTC. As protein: CASSLFRDGGSYEQYF.

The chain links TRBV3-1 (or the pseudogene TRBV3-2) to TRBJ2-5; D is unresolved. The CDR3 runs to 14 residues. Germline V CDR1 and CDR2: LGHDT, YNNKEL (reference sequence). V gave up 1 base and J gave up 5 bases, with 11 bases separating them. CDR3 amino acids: CASSQVDLPETQYF. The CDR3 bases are TGTGCCAGCAGCCAAGTGGACCTCCCGGAGACCCAGTACTTC.

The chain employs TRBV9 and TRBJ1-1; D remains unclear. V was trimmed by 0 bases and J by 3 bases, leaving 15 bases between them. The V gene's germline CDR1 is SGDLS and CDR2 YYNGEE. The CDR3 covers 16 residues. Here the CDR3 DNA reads TGTGCCAGCAGCGTAGGCGGAGGCCCCGGGGACACTGAAGCTTTCTTT. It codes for CASSVGGGPGDTEAFF.

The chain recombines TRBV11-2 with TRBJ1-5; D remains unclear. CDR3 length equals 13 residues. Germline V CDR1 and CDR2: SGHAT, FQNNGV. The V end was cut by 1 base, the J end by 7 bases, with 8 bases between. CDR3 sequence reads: CASSLGGTQPQHF. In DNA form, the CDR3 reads TGTGCCAGCAGCTTAGGGGGAACGCAGCCCCAGCATTTT. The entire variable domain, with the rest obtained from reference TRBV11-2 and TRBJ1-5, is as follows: EAGVAQSPRYKIIEKRQSVAFWCNPISGHATLYWYQQILGQGPKLLIQFQNNGVVDDSQLPKDRFSAERLKGVDSTLKIQPAKLEDSAVYLCASSLGGTQPQHFGDGTRLSIL.

CDR3 DNA: TGTGCCAGCAGCCAATCCCCCGGACAGGCTGAGAGTCAGTACTTC. It translates to CASSQSPGQAESQYF. J is TRBJ2-4 and V is TRBV4-2, with 7 bases aligning to TRBD1. This CDR3 has 15 residues. Germline trimming cut 2 bases from V and 12 bases from J; bases unmatched to any gene: 13. CDR1 and CDR2 (germline): LGHNA, YNFKEQ.

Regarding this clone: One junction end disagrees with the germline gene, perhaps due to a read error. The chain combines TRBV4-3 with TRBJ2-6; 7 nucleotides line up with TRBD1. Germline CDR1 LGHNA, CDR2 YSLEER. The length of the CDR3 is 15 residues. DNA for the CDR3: TGCACCAGCAGCCAAGGGACAGACGGGGCCAACGTCCTGACTTTC. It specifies CTSSQGTDGANVLTF.

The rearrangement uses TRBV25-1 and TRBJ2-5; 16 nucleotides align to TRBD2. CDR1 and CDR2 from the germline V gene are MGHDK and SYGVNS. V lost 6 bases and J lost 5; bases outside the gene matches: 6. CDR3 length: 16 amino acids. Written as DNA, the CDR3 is TGTGCCAGCAGGCCGGGACTAGCGGGGGGGCGGGAGACCCAGTACTTC. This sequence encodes CASRPGLAGGRETQYF.

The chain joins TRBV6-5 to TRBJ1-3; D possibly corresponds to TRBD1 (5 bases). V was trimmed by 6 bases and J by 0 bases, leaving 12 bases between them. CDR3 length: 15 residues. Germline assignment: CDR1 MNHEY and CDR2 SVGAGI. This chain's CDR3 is CASSPSRVSGNTIYF. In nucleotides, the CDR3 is TGTGCCAGCAGCCCCTCCAGGGTCTCTGGAAACACCATATATTTT.

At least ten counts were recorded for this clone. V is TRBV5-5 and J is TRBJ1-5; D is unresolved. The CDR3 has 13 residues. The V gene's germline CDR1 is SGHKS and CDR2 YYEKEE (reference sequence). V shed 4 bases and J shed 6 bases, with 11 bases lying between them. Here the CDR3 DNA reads TGTGCCAGCAGCGCTGACCCGGGTCAGCCCCAGCATTTT. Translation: CASSADPGQPQHF.

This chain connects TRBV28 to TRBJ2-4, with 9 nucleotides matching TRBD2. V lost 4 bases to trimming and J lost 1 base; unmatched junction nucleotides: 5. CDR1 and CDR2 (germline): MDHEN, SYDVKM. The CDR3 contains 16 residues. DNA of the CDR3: TGTGCCAGCAGTTATACCGGGACTAGCGCCAAAAACATTCAGTACTTC. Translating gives CASSYTGTSAKNIQYF.

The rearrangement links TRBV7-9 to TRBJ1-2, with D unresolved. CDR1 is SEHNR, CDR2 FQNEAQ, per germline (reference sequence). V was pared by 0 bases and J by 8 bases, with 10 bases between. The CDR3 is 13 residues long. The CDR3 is CASSLARTRGYTF. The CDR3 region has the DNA TGTGCCAGCAGCTTAGCGCGCACTAGAGGCTACACCTTC.

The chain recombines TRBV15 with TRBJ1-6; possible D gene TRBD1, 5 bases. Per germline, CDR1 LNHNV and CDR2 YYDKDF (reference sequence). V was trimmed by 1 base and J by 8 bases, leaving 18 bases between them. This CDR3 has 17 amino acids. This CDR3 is CATSRALVGGVDSPLHF. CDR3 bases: TGTGCCACCAGCAGAGCGCTGGTTGGGGGGGTTGATTCACCCCTCCACTTT.

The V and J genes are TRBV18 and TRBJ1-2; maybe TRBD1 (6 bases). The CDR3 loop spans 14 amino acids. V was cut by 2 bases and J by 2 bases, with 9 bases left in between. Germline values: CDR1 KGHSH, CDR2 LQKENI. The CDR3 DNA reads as TGTGCCAGCTCACCAGGGGGGGGCAACTATGGCTACACCTTC. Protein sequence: CASSPGGGNYGYTF.

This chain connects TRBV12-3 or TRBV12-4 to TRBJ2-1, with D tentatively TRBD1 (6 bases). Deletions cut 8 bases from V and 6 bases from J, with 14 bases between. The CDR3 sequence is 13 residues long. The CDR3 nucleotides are TGTGCCAGCGTTATGACAGGCCCCAATGAGCAGTTCTTC. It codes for CASVMTGPNEQFF.

The CDR3 sequence is CASSVGTRSGANVLTF. CDR3 nucleotides: TGTGCCAGCAGCGTAGGCACGCGCTCTGGGGCCAACGTCCTGACTTTC. The chain is built from TRBV9 and TRBJ2-6; no definite D call. There are 16 residues in the CDR3. Germline CDR1 and CDR2: SGDLS and YYNGEE. Trimming removed 0 bases at V and 0 bases at J, with 7 bases between.

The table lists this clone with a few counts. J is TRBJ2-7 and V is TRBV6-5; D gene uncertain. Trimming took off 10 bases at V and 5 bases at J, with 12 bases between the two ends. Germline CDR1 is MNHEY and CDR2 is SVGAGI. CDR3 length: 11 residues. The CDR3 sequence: CATSPPHEQYF. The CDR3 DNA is TGTGCCACATCCCCCCCCCACGAGCAGTACTTC.

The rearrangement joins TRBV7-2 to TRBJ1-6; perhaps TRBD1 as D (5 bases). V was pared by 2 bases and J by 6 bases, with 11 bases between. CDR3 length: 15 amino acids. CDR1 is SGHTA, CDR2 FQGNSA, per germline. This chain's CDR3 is CASSLLRTSNSPLHF. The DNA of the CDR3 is TGTGCCAGCAGCTTACTCCGGACAAGTAATTCACCCCTCCACTTT. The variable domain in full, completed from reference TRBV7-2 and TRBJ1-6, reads GAGVSQSPSNKVTEKGKDVELRCDPISGHTALYWYRQSLGQGLEFLIYFQGNSAPDKSGLPSDRFSAERTGGSVSTLTIQRTQQEDSAVYLCASSLLRTSNSPLHFGNGTRLTVT.

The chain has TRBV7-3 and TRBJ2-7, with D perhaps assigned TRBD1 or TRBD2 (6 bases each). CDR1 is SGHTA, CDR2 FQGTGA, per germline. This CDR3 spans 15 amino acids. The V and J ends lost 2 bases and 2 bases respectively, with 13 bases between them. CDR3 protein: CASSLLGGTAYEQYF. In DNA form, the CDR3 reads TGTGCCAGCAGCTTATTAGGGGGGACCGCCTACGAGCAGTACTTC.

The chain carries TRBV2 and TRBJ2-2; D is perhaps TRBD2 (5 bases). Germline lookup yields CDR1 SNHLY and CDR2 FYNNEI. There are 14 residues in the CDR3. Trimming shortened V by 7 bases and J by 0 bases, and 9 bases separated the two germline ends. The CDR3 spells CASKADANTGELFF. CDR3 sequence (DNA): TGTGCCAGCAAAGCGGACGCGAACACCGGGGAGCTGTTTTTT.

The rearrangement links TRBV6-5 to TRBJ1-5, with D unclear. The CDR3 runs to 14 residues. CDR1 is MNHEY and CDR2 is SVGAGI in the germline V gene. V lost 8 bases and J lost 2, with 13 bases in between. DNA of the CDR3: TGTGCCAGCGTTTGGCGGGAGGGCAATCAGCCCCAGCATTTT. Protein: CASVWREGNQPQHF.

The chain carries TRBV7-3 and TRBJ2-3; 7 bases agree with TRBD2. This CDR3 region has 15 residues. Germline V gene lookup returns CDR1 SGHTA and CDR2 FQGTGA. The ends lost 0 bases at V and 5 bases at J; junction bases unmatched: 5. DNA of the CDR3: TGTGCCAGCAGCTTAACAGGACTAGAGCAAGATACGCAGTATTTT. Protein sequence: CASSLTGLEQDTQYF.

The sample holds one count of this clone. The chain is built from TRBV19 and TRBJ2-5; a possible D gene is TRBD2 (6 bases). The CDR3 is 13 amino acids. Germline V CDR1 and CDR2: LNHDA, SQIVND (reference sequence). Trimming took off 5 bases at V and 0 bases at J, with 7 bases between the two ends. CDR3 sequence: CASSGGYQETQYF. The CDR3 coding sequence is TGTGCCAGTAGTGGGGGGTACCAAGAGACCCAGTACTTC.